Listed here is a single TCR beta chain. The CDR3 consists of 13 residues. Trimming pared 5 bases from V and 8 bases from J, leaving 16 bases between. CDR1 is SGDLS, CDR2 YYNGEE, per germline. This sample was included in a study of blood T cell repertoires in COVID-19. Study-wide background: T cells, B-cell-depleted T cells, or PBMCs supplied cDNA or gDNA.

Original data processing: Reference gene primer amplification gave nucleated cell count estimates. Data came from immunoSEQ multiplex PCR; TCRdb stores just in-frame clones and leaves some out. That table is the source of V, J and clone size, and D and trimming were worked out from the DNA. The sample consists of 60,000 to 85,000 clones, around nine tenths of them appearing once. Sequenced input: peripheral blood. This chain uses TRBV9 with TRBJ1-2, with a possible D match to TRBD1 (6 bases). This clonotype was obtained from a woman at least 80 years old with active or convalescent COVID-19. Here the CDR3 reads CASSEGGGRGYTF. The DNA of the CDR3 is TGTGCCAGCAGTGAGGGAGGGGGGAGAGGCTACACCTTC. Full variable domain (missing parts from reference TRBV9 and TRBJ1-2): DSGVTQTPKHLITATGQRVTLRCSPRSGDLSVYWYQQSLDQGLQFLIQYYNGEERAKGNILERFSAQQFPDLHSELNLSSLELGDSALYFCASSEGGGRGYTFGSGTRLTVV.